This TCR beta chain emerged from a study of Graves' ophthalmopathy and Graves' hyperthyroidism. Across the whole study: Specimen type is peripheral blood, obtained at initial diagnosis before any treatment.

This clonotype was seen ten or more times. Germline V gives CDR1 SEHNR, CDR2 FQNEAQ (reference sequence). The CDR3 runs to 12 residues. Trimming pared 1 base from V and 14 bases from J, leaving 9 bases between. Amplification of TCR beta CDR3 regions used RNA transcripts. The workflow started with a first-round RT-PCR run with HTBI primers and then moved on to a second-round multiplex PCR. TCRdb called the multiplex PCR reads again in MiXCR, with one record for every CDR3 protein. This sample carries approximately 210,000 distinct CDR3 sequences, around a fifth of them seen once, and the ten largest clones take around 40%.

The TCR sequence derives from a woman in her 50s with Graves' ophthalmopathy. V gene TRBV7-9 combines with J gene TRBJ1-6; D unresolved. The specimen was peripheral blood. The CDR3 region is CASSLGVKALHF. The CDR3 DNA is TGTGCCAGCAGCTTAGGTGTCAAGGCCCTCCACTTT. The full variable domain, rest sourced from reference TRBV7-9 and TRBJ1-6, is DTGVSQNPRHKITKRGQNVTFRCDPISEHNRLYWYRQTLGQGPEFLTYFQNEAQLEKSRLLSDRFSAERPKGSFSTLEIQRTEQGDSAMYLCASSLGVKALHFGNGTRLTVT.